Below, 8 T cell receptor beta chains from the same sample are listed, as sequenced in a study of Graves' ophthalmopathy and Graves' hyperthyroidism. Transcripts of RNA were the source for amplifying TCR beta CDR3 regions. First-round RT-PCR with HTBI primers preceded a second-round multiplex PCR. TCRdb re-called the multiplex PCR reads through MiXCR, storing one row per CDR3 protein. The sample has roughly 610,000 distinct CDR3 sequences, 22% seen once; the top ten hold approximately 6.9%. The sequenced sample was peripheral blood. These receptors came from a woman aged 18-35 years with stable Graves' hyperthyroidism. Some clones in this sample may be carry-over from other donors' samples.

Points on this clonotype: Being one base from a much bigger clone, this may be a read error. The chain combines TRBV27 with TRBJ1-1; D may be TRBD1 (6 bases). The CDR3 has 15 residues. The germline V gene has CDR1 MNHEY and CDR2 SMNVEV (reference sequence). Written as DNA, the CDR3 is TGTGCCAGCAGCCGGCGTGGGCCCTGGGACACTGAAGCTTGCTTT. This gives the protein CASSRRGPWDTEACF.

On this clonotype: The final CDR3 position lacks the conserved phenylalanine or tryptophan, pointing to a likely read error. The gene calls are TRBV6-5 and TRBJ2-5; 12 positions match TRBD1. Germline CDR1 reads MNHEY; CDR2 reads SVGAGI. V shed 4 bases and J 9 bases; nucleotides not matched to a gene: 9. CDR3 size: 15 residues. The CDR3 nucleotides are TGTGCCAGCAGTTGGGGACAGGGGGCCGGGGAGTCCCAGTACTGC. This gives the protein CASSWGQGAGESQYC.

There are a few counts of this clonotype. The genes are TRBV30 and TRBJ1-2; D is uncertain. The CDR3 loop spans 13 amino acids. Germline V lookup: CDR1 GTSNPN, CDR2 SVGIG (reference sequence). With 3 bases removed from V and 0 bases from J, the gap between germline ends came to 8 bases. The CDR3, as DNA: TGTGCCTGGAGGGACCTAGCTAACTATGGCTACACCTTC. Translating it yields CAWRDLANYGYTF.

This clonotype was observed at least ten times. The gene calls are TRBV7-9 and TRBJ1-1; weak D call: TRBD1 (5 bases). Trimming removed 5 bases at V and 8 bases at J, with 12 bases between. The CDR3 totals 12 residues. The germline CDR1 and CDR2 sequences are SEHNR and FQNEAQ (reference sequence). The CDR3 reads CASSTTVTEAFF. The CDR3 bases are TGTGCCAGCAGCACGACAGTCACCGAAGCTTTCTTT.

In its sample, this clonotype was seen many times. This rearrangement joins TRBV6-1 to TRBJ1-1, with D perhaps TRBD1 (5 bases). Trimming shortened V by 6 bases and J by 7 bases, and 15 bases separated the two germline ends. The germline gives CDR1 MNHNS, CDR2 SASEGT. CDR3 size: 13 residues. The CDR3 DNA reads TGTGCCAGCAGCCTACCCCGTGACAGTGAAGCTTTCTTT. It is translated as CASSLPRDSEAFF.

Ten or more counts support this clonotype. The V and J genes are TRBV2 and TRBJ1-5, with TRBD1 identical over 9 bases. V lost 7 bases, J lost 2 bases, and 9 bases stayed unmatched. Germline CDR1 SNHLY, CDR2 FYNNEI. The CDR3 runs to 16 residues. The chain's CDR3 is CASIPDRGLGNQPQHF. The CDR3 nucleotides are TGTGCCAGCATCCCGGACAGGGGATTGGGCAATCAGCCCCAGCATTTT.

This clonotype was recorded at least ten times. The chain links TRBV7-3 to TRBJ2-6; D is unclear. The V gene lost 3 bases and the J gene lost 0 bases, with 3 bases spanning the gap. The germline CDR1 and CDR2 sequences are SGHTA and FQGTGA. The CDR3 has 14 residues. CDR3 bases: TGTGCCAGCAGCTTCCCCTCTGGGGCCAACGTCCTGACTTTC. It encodes CASSFPSGANVLTF.

The chain has TRBV10-3 and TRBJ2-7; 10 positions agree with TRBD2. The CDR3 spans 13 residues. The V gene's germline CDR1 is ENHRY and CDR2 SYGVKD. Losses at the gene ends were 8 bases for V and 3 bases for J; bases not matched to a gene: 4. CDR3: CAIQREGRYEQYF. The CDR3 region has the DNA TGTGCCATCCAGCGGGAGGGCCGCTACGAGCAGTACTTC.